This T cell receptor (beta chain) was sequenced for a study of OX40 agonist ivuxolimab in advanced cancers. On the study more broadly: Intravenous ivuxolimab was administered to patients every 2 weeks at 0.01 to 10 mg/kg. Past anti-PD-1, anti-PD-L1 or anti-CTLA-4 therapy was accepted, and around 40% had received some.

V was shortened by 1 base and J by 2 bases, with 15 bases between the two germline ends. The CDR3 is made up of 16 amino acids. Germline assignment: CDR1 SGHRS and CDR2 YFSETQ. This table comes from immunoSEQ multiplex PCR, and its TCRdb copy is limited to in-frame clones, with some not included. The table includes approximately 74,000 clones, roughly 91% detected once. Findings of the study overall: Nonresponders, in some cases, also had low normalized T-cell clonal expansion. At 0.1 to 3.0 mg/kg, CD4+ and CD8+ blood T cells expanded clonally by week 6.

With respect to this clone: Its specificity is unknown.

This clonotype was obtained from an adult with an advanced solid tumor such as melanoma, head and neck, liver or kidney cancer. The specimen was CD4+ or CD8+ T cells sorted from blood, collected in a trial of the OX40 agonist ivuxolimab. This rearrangement joins TRBV5-1 to TRBJ1-1; D is unresolved. CDR3 sequence (DNA): TGCGCCAGCAGCTTGAACTCAATGATGGCCAACACTGAAGCTTTCTTT. This encodes CASSLNSMMANTEAFF.